The rows below give T cell receptor beta chains drawn from one sample of a study of Ad26.COV2.S vaccination and SARS-CoV-2 variants. Some clones are missing from TCRdb's copy, which holds only in-frame ones; the method was immunoSEQ multiplex PCR. This sample carries 360,000 or so clones, over 75% of them seen once, and the ten largest clones take approximately 3.6%. The material sequenced was peripheral blood, taken in a trial of Ad26.COV2.S vaccine versus placebo. These receptors originate from a person aged 18 to 65 who received the Ad26.COV2.S COVID-19 vaccine or a placebo. CDR3s include the opening cysteine and the closing phenylalanine or tryptophan. The D gene is left open where the match is weak. Some rows have no size entry. The others give once, few or many, or a class for an expanded clone.

J	V	size	D	CDR3	DNA
TRBJ2-4	TRBV5-8	.	.	CASSAGGAKNIQYF	TGTGCCAGCAGCGCTGGTGGGGCCAAAAACATTCAGTACTTC
TRBJ1-6	TRBV27	.	.	CASSKSTKRYNSPLHF	TGTGCCAGCAGCAAAAGTACCAAGCGATATAATTCACCCCTCCACTTT
TRBJ2-1	TRBV12-3/TRBV12-4	.	.	CASSLIEQFF	TGTGCCAGCAGTTTAATTGAGCAGTTCTTC
TRBJ1-5	TRBV5-6	once	.	CASSLAGNSNQPQHF	TGTGCCAGCAGCTTGGCAGGTAATAGCAATCAGCCCCAGCATTTT
TRBJ2-2	TRBV4-2	.	TRBD2	CASSQPTSGATGELFF	TGTGCCAGCAGCCAACCGACTAGCGGGGCCACCGGGGAGCTGTTTTTT
TRBJ1-1	TRBV5-5	.	.	CASSLVSGNTEAFF	TGTGCCAGCAGCTTGGTGTCCGGGAACACTGAAGCTTTCTTT
TRBJ1-5	TRBV19	.	.	CASSTWGPGNQPQHF	TGTGCCAGTAGTACATGGGGGCCGGGCAATCAGCCCCAGCATTTT
TRBJ1-1	TRBV19	.	TRBD1	CASSISKGAAEAFF	TGTGCCAGTAGTATAAGTAAGGGGGCGGCTGAAGCTTTCTTT
TRBJ2-3	TRBV13	.	TRBD2	CASRLYGGGPTDTQYF	TGTGCCAGCAGGCTCTATGGCGGGGGGCCTACAGATACGCAGTATTTT
TRBJ1-2	TRBV3-1/TRBV3-2	.	.	CASSQEGALYGYTF	TGTGCCAGCAGCCAAGAGGGGGCTCTCTATGGCTACACCTTC
TRBJ2-3	TRBV5-5	.	.	CASSLYSTDTQYF	TGTGCCAGCAGCCTCTACAGCACAGATACGCAGTATTTT
TRBJ2-7	TRBV5-4	.	TRBD2	CASSLAAGGPYEQYF	TGTGCCAGCAGCTTGGCTGCGGGGGGGCCCTACGAGCAGTACTTC
TRBJ2-2	TRBV19	.	.	CASSLMALNTGELFF	TGTGCCAGTAGTCTGATGGCGCTGAACACCGGGGAGCTGTTTTTT
TRBJ2-5	TRBV15	.	.	CATSMDNLQETQYF	TGTGCCACCAGCATGGACAACCTCCAAGAGACCCAGTACTTC
TRBJ1-5	TRBV7-6	.	.	CASSPPSGGASNQPQHF	TGTGCCAGCAGCCCACCCTCGGGGGGGGCGAGCAATCAGCCCCAGCATTTT
TRBJ1-2	TRBV12-3/TRBV12-4	.	.	CASSPHGYGYTF	TGTGCCAGCAGTCCCCACGGATATGGCTACACCTTC
TRBJ1-1	TRBV3-1/TRBV3-2	.	TRBD1	CASSPVGTGVLDTEAFF	TGTGCCAGCAGCCCCGTGGGGACAGGGGTTTTGGACACTGAAGCTTTCTTT
TRBJ2-3	TRBV5-1	.	.	CASSLGLDNTDTQYF	TGCGCCAGCAGCTTAGGACTGGATAACACAGATACGCAGTATTTT
TRBJ2-7	TRBV4-3	.	TRBD1	CASSQGRNTGQGSSYEQYF	TGCGCCAGCAGCCAAGGAAGGAATACGGGACAGGGGAGCTCCTACGAGCAGTACTTC
TRBJ1-6	TRBV2	.	TRBD1	CASGYRGYNSPLHF	TGTGCCAGCGGATACAGGGGGTATAATTCACCCCTCCACTTT
TRBJ1-4	TRBV6-2/TRBV6-3	.	.	CASSSIHSSTNEKLFF	TGTGCCAGCAGTTCCATTCACAGTTCAACTAATGAAAAACTGTTTTTT
TRBJ2-7	TRBV6-2/TRBV6-3	.	TRBD2	CASSYPIFSGGSFYEQYF	TGTGCCAGCAGTTACCCTATTTTCAGCGGGGGTTCCTTCTACGAGCAGTACTTC
TRBJ2-1	TRBV27	.	TRBD2	CASSPTTSGAPYNEQFF	TGTGCCAGCAGTCCCACGACTAGCGGGGCCCCCTACAATGAGCAGTTCTTC
TRBJ1-1	TRBV6-5	.	TRBD1	CASRTGGATEAFF	TGTGCCAGCAGAACAGGGGGCGCAACTGAAGCTTTCTTT
TRBJ1-5	TRBV7-2	.	.	CASSSGRGGNQPQHF	TGTGCCAGCAGCTCCGGGAGGGGAGGGAATCAGCCCCAGCATTTT
TRBJ1-2	TRBV5-5	.	.	CASSLGGINGYTF	TGTGCCAGCAGCTTGGGAGGGATTAATGGCTACACCTTC
TRBJ1-6	TRBV27	.	.	CASSRWEGGYNSPLHF	TGTGCCAGCAGTCGGTGGGAGGGCGGATATAATTCACCCCTCCACTTT
TRBJ2-7	TRBV9	.	TRBD1	CASSVGGTGTYEQYF	TGTGCCAGCAGCGTAGGCGGGACAGGGACCTACGAGCAGTACTTC
TRBJ1-5	TRBV2	.	TRBD1	CASSGQGEIYQPQHF	TGTGCCAGCAGTGGACAGGGGGAGATTTATCAGCCCCAGCATTTT
TRBJ1-2	TRBV14	.	.	CASSQVGTRVDYGYTF	TGTGCCAGCAGCCAAGTCGGGACCAGGGTCGACTATGGCTACACCTTC
TRBJ1-2	TRBV4-3	once	.	CASSQDSPGYYGYTF	TGCGCCAGCAGCCAAGATTCGCCTGGCTACTATGGCTACACCTTC